This T cell receptor (beta chain) stems from a study of blood T cell repertoires in COVID-19. Profiled with immunoSEQ multiplex PCR; TCRdb holds only in-frame clones, not every one. The sample includes around 190,000 clones, approximately 90% of them seen just once. The ends lost 2 bases at V and 4 bases at J; junction bases unmatched: 16. CDR3 length: 18 residues. Germline assignment: CDR1 LGHNA and CDR2 YNFKEQ. The gene calls are TRBV4-2 and TRBJ2-7, with 8 bases aligning to TRBD2. This receptor was obtained from a man younger than 35 with acute COVID-19. The sequenced material came from PBMCs or T cells enriched from blood (not recorded which). The CDR3 reads CASSQPSEAGGSNYEQYF. The CDR3 nucleotides read TGTGCCAGCAGCCAACCCTCTGAGGCGGGAGGATCCAATTACGAGCAGTACTTC.